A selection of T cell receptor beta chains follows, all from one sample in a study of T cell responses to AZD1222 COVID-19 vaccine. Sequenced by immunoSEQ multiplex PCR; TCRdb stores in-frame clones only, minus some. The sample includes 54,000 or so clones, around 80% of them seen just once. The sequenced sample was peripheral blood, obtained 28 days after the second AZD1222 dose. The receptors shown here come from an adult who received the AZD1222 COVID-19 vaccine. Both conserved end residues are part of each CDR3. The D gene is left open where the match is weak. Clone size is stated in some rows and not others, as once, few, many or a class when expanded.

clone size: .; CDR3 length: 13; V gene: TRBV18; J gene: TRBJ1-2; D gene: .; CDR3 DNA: TGTGCCAGCTCACCTCCGGGGGATGATGGCTACACCTTC; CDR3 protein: CASSPPGDDGYTF
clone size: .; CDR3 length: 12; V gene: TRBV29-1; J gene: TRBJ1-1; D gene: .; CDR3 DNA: TGCAGCGGAAGGGGTGGGAACACTGAAGCTTTCTTT; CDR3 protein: CSGRGGNTEAFF
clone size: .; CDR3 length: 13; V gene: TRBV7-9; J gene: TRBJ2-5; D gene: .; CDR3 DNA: TGTGCCAGCACATCAGGGGCTTTGGAGACCCAGTACTTC; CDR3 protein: CASTSGALETQYF
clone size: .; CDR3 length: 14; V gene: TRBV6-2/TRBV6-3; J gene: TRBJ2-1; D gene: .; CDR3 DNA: TGTGCCAGCAGTTATTCAGACAGTTCAGTAGAGCAGTTCTTC; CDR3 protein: CASSYSDSSVEQFF
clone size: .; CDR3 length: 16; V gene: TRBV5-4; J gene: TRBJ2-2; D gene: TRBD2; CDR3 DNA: TGTGCCAGCAGCTCAGGGGTAGCGGGGAAGGCCGGGGAGCTGTTTTTT; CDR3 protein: CASSSGVAGKAGELFF
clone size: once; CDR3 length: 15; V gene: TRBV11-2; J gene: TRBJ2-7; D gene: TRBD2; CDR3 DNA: TGTGCCAGCAGCCCCTTTGCGGGAGTTAGAGGCGAGCAGTACTTC; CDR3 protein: CASSPFAGVRGEQYF
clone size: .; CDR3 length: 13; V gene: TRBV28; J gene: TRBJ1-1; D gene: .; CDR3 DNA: TGTGCCAGCAGGCCTCCGGGGCACACTGAAGCTTTCTTT; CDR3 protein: CASRPPGHTEAFF
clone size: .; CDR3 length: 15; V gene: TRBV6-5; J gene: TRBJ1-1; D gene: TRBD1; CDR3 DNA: TGTGCCAGCAGCAGAGACAGGGTCATGAACACTGAAGCTTTCTTT; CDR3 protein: CASSRDRVMNTEAFF
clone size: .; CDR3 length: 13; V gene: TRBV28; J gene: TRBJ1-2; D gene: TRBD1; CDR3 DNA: TGTGCCAGCAGTGGACAGGGCCTCTATGGCTACACCTTC; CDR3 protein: CASSGQGLYGYTF
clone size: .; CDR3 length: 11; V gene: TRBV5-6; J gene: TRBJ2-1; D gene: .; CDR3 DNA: TGTGCCAGCAGCCTAAAGGATGAGCAGTTCTTC; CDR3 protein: CASSLKDEQFF
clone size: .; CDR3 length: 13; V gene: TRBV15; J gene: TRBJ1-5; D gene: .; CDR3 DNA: TGTGCCACCGGGAACCCCCTGGGTCAGCCCCAGCATTTT; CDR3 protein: CATGNPLGQPQHF
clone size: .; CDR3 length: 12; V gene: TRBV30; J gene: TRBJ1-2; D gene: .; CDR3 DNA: TGTGCCTGGAGTGTAATGGGATATGGCTACACCTTC; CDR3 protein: CAWSVMGYGYTF
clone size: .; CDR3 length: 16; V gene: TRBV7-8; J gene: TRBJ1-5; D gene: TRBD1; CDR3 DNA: TGTGCCAGCAGCCCAGGGGGGAGTTATAGCAATCAGCCCCAGCATTTT; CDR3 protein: CASSPGGSYSNQPQHF
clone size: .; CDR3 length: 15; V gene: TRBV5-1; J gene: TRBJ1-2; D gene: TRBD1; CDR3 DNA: TGCGCCAGCAGCCTAGGGGACAGCTACCCATATGGCTACACCTTC; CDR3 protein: CASSLGDSYPYGYTF
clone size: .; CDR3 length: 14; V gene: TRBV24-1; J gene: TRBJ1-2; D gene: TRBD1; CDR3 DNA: TGTGCCACCAGTGATGTGGACAGGATATATGGCTACACCTTC; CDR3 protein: CATSDVDRIYGYTF
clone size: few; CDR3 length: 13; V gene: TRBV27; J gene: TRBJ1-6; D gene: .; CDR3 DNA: TGTGCCAGCAGTTTTCTACTTAATTCACCCCTCCACTTT; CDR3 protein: CASSFLLNSPLHF
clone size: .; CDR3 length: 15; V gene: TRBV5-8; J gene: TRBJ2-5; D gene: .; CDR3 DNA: TGTGCCAGCAGCTTGCAGGGGCGCAGAGGTGAGACCCAGTACTTC; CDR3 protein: CASSLQGRRGETQYF
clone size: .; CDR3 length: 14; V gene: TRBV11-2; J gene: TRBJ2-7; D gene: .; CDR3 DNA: TGTGCCAGCAGCCTCTTCTCGCGTGCCTACGAGCAGTACTTC; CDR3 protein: CASSLFSRAYEQYF
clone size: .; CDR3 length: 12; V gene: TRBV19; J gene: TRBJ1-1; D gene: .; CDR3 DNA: TGTGCCAGTAGTATCAGGGTCACTGAAGCTTTCTTT; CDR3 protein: CASSIRVTEAFF
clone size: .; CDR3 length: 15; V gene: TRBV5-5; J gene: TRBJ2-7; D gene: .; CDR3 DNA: TGTGCCAGCAGCTTGGGTCCCGGTGGTCAATACGAGCAGTACTTC; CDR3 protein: CASSLGPGGQYEQYF
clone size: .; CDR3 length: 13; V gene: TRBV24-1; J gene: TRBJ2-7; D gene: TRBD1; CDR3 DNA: TGTGCCACCAGTGACCGGGACAGGGGGGAGCAGTACTTC; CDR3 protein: CATSDRDRGEQYF
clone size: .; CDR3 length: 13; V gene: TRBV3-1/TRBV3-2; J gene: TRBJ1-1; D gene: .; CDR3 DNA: TGTGCCAGCAGTGGGCAGTTGAACACTGAAGCTTTCTTT; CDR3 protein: CASSGQLNTEAFF
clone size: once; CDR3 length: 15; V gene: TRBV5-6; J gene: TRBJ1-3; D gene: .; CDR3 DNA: TGTGCCAGCAGCTTAGGACCGAGGACTGGAAACACCATATATTTT; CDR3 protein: CASSLGPRTGNTIYF
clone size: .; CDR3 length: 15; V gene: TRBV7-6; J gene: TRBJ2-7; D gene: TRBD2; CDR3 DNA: TGTGCCAGCAGCTCCATAGCGGGAGGGGCGGGGGAGCAGTACTTC; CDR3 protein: CASSSIAGGAGEQYF
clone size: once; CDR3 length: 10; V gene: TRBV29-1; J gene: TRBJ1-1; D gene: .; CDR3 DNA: TGCAGCGTGACAAACACTGAAGCTTTCTTT; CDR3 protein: CSVTNTEAFF
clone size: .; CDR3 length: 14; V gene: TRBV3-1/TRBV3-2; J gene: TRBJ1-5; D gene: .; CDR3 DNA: TGTGCCAGCAGCCAAGGCAGCAGCAATCAGCCCCAGCATTTT; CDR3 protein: CASSQGSSNQPQHF
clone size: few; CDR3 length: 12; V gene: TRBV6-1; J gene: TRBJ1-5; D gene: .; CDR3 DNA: TGTGCCAGCAGTGAAGCGAGACAGCCCCAGCATTTT; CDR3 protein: CASSEARQPQHF
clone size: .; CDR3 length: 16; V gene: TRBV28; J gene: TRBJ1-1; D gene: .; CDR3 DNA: TGTGCCAGCAGTCCACCTCTAGGGGTCATGAACACTGAAGCTTTCTTT; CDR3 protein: CASSPPLGVMNTEAFF
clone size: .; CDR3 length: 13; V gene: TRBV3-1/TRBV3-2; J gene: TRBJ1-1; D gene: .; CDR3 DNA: TGTGCCAGCAGCCGGTTGGGGAACACTGAAGCTTTCTTT; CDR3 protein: CASSRLGNTEAFF
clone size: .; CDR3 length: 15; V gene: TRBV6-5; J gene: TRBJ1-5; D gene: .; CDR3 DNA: TGTGCCAGCAGTTACGGGGGCGAAAGCAATCAGCCCCAGCATTTT; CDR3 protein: CASSYGGESNQPQHF
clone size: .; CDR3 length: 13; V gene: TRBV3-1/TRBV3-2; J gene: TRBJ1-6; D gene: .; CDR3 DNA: TGTGCCAGCAGCCAACTGGACACCCTGCGGCTCCACTTT; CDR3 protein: CASSQLDTLRLHF
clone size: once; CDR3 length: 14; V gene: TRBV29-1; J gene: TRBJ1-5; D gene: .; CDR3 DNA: TGCAGCGTCCGAGGACGGGATAGCAATCAGCCCCAGCATTTT; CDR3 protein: CSVRGRDSNQPQHF
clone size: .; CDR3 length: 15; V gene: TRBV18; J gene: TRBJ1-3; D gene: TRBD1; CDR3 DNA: TGTGCCAGCTCACCACCGACAGGGTTCGGAAACACCATATATTTT; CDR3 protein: CASSPPTGFGNTIYF
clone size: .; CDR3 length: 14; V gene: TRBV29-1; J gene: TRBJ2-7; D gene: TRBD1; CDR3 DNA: TGCAGCGTAGCGACAGGGGGAAGTTCCTACGAGCAGTACTTC; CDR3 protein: CSVATGGSSYEQYF
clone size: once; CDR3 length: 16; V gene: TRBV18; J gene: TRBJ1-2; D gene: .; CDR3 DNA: TGTGCCAGCTCACCACAACAACAGCAATATCACTATGGCTACACCTTC; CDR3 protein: CASSPQQQQYHYGYTF
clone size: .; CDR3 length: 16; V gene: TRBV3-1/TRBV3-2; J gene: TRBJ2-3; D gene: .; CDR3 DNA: TGTGCCAGCAGCCAAGATTCGGGCAGCCGCACAGATACGCAGTATTTT; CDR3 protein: CASSQDSGSRTDTQYF
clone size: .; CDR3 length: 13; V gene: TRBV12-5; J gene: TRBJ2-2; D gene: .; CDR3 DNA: TGTGCTAGTGGTAAACAGGGAAGCGGGGAGCTGTTTTTT; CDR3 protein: CASGKQGSGELFF
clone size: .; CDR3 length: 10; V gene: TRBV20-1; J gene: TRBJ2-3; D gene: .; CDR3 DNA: TGCAGTGCAGGAACAGATACGCAGTATTTT; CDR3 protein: CSAGTDTQYF
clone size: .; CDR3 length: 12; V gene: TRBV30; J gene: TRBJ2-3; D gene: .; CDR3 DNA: TGTGCCTGGAGTACGCTAAGCAATACGCAGTATTTT; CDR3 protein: CAWSTLSNTQYF
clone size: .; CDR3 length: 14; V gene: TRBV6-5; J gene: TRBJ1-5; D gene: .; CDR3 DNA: TGTGCCAGCAGAGTACAGAGTAGCAATCAGCCCCAGCATTTT; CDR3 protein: CASRVQSSNQPQHF
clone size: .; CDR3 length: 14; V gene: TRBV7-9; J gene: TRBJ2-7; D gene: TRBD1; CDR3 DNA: TGTGCCAGCAGCCCTACAGGGGCGACGGACGAGCAGTACTTC; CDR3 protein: CASSPTGATDEQYF
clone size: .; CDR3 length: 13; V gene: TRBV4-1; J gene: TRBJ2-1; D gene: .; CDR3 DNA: TGCGCCAGCAGCCAAAATTTGCTAAATGAGCAGTTCTTC; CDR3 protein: CASSQNLLNEQFF
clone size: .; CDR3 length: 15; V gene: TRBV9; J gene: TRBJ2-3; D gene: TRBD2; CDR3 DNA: TGTGCCAGCAGCATAAGCGGGGGGTCCCCAGATACGCAGTATTTT; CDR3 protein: CASSISGGSPDTQYF
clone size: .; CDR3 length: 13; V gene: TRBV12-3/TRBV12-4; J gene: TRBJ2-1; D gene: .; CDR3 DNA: TGTGCCAGCAGTGAGTACAGGTACAATGAGCAGTTCTTC; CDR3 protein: CASSEYRYNEQFF
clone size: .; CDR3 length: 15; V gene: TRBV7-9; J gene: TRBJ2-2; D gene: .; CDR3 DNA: TGTGCCAGCAGCGCCATGGACTCTCCCACCGGGGAGCTGTTTTTT; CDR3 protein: CASSAMDSPTGELFF
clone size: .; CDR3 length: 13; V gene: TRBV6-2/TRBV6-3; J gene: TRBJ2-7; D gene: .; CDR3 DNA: TGTGCCAGCACCCCGGAAACAGGGTACGAGCAGTACTTC; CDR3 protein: CASTPETGYEQYF
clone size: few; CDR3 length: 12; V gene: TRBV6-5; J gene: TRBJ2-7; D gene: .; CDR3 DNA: TGTGCCAGCAGTTACGAGTCCACGGTGCAGTACTTC; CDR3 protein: CASSYESTVQYF
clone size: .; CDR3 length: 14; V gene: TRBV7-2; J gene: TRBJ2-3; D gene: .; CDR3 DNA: TGTGCCAGCAGCTTAGCGCACAGGGTAGATACGCAGTATTTT; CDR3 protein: CASSLAHRVDTQYF
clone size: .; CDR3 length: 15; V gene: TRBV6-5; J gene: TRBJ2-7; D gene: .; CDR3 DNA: TGTGCCAGCAGCCTACCCGGGGGGCGCGTAGACGAGCAGTACTTC; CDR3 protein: CASSLPGGRVDEQYF
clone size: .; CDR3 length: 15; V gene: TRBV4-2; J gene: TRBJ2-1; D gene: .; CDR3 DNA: TGTGCCAGCAGCCAATTTGGGGCCGAGTACAATGAGCAGTTCTTC; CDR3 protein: CASSQFGAEYNEQFF
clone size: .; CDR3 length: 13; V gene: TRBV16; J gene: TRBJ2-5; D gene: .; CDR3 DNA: TGTGCCAGCAGCCAATCGGGGGTCGAGACCCAGTACTTC; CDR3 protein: CASSQSGVETQYF
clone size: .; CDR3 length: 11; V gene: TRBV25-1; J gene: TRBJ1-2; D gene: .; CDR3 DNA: TGTGCCAGCAGTGGGGGGAATGGCTACACCTTC; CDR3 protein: CASSGGNGYTF
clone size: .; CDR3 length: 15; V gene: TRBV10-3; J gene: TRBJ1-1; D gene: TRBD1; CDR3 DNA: TGTGCCATCAGTAGCTGGGACAGGGGGAACACTGAAGCTTTCTTT; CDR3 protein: CAISSWDRGNTEAFF
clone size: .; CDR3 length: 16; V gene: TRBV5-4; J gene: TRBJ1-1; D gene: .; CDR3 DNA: TGTGCCAGCAGCTCCGGGATTCGGGAGGCGAACACTGAAGCTTTCTTT; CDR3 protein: CASSSGIREANTEAFF
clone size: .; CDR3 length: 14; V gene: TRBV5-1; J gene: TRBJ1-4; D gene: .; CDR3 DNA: TGCGCCAGCAGCTTGTACGGGTTGAGTGAAAAACTGTTTTTT; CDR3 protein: CASSLYGLSEKLFF
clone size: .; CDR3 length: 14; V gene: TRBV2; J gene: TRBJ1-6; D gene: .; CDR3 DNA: TGTGCCAGCAATGGAGGGGTGTCGAATTCACCCCTCCACTTT; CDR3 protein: CASNGGVSNSPLHF
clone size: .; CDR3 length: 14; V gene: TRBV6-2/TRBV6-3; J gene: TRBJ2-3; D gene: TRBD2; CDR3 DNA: TGTGCCAGCAGTACAGCGGGAATCGGAGATACGCAGTATTTT; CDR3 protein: CASSTAGIGDTQYF
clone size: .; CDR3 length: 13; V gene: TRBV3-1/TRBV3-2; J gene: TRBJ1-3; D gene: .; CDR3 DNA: TGTGCCAGCAGCCAGCCCTCTGGAAACACCATATATTTT; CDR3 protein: CASSQPSGNTIYF